This TCR beta chain originates from a study of T cell repertoires in ileal Crohn's disease. The germline V gene has CDR1 LNHDA and CDR2 SQIVND (reference sequence). This CDR3 spans 11 amino acids. Trimming shortened V by 8 bases and J by 14 bases, and 18 bases separated the two germline ends. The protocol was immunoSEQ multiplex PCR, while the TCRdb copy is restricted to in-frame clones and leaves out a portion. This sample carries around 5,300 clones, approximately 90% of them seen once, and the ten largest clones take approximately 0.84%. Surgical specimens yielded lamina propria lymphocytes, which were density-gradient separated and then sorted.

The rearrangement joins TRBV19 to TRBJ2-5, with D perhaps TRBD2 (6 bases). Sequences were obtained from CD4+ T cells from ileum. This sequence was found in an adult with Crohn's disease. Some clones in this sample may be carry-over from other donors' samples. CDR3 sequence: CASGYYGRPYF. The CDR3 DNA reads as TGTGCCAGTGGTTATTACGGGAGACCCTACTTC.